The sequence of this TCR beta chain was determined in a study of T-cell memory formation after mild COVID-19. Study details: For the most part, TCR clusters were specific to one donor. Overall study findings and caveats: Among CD4+ contracting clones, most were CM and EM, and CD8+ ones EMRA. Pre-infection memory held some responding clones, suggesting pre-existing cross-reactive T cells responded.

Germline CDR1 is LGHDT and CDR2 is YNNKEL (reference sequence). V lost 6 bases, J lost 3 bases, and 15 bases lay in between. CDR3 length equals 15 residues. One entry per CDR3 protein, called by TCRdb with MiXCR from the 5' RACE reads. This table has 140,000 or so distinct CDR3 sequences, over 6% appearing once. This clonotype was picked up a small number of times. Its antigen remains unidentified. The source of this sequence is an adult woman who had mild COVID-19 (a few samples of this study predate the infection). Cell type and time point are not known. This sequence joins TRBV3-1 and TRBJ2-1; TRBD1 or TRBD2 may be the D gene (5 bases each). The material sequenced was PBMCs or a T cell subset sorted from them (not recorded which). As DNA, the CDR3 is TGTGCCAGCAGACCGGGGCCTAGGGACTACAATGAGCAGTTCTTC. This codes for CASRPGPRDYNEQFF.